These 17 T cell receptor beta chains came from one sample sequenced in a study of cytomegalovirus exposure and HLA in healthy donors. PCR employed 60 Vbeta and 13 Jbeta primers. Profiled with immunoSEQ multiplex PCR; TCRdb holds only in-frame clones, not every one. The repertoire holds around 130,000 clones, with approximately 80% as singletons. Material for sequencing was PBMCs. These receptors were taken from a woman younger than 35 in good health and CMV-seronegative.

This sequence joins TRBV2 and TRBJ1-5; D might be TRBD1 (5 bases). CDR1 is SNHLY, CDR2 FYNNEI, per germline. V lost 8 bases to trimming and J lost 0 bases, with 23 bases between them. This CDR3 comprises 18 residues. The chain's CDR3 is CASGGGIRQTYSNQPQHF. CDR3 DNA sequence: TGTGCCAGCGGCGGAGGGATTAGACAGACATATAGCAATCAGCCCCAGCATTTT.

The V gene is TRBV7-2, the J gene TRBJ2-1; 10 bases fit TRBD2. V gave up 5 bases and J gave up 7 bases; unmatched junction bases: 8. Looked up from germline, CDR1 is SGHTA and CDR2 is FQGNSA. This CDR3 has 15 residues. CDR3: CASSPLAGVGNEQFF. The CDR3 nucleotides read TGTGCCAGCAGCCCTCTAGCGGGAGTAGGTAATGAGCAGTTCTTC.

This chain links TRBV5-1 with TRBJ2-7, with TRBD2 identical over 7 bases. Losses at the gene ends were 4 bases for V and 2 bases for J; bases not matched to a gene: 9. Germline CDR1 is SGHRS and CDR2 is YFSETQ. The CDR3 contains 15 residues. The CDR3 DNA follows: TGCGCCAGCAGCCTCACTAGCGAAGCCACCTACGAGCAGTACTTC. Translated: CASSLTSEATYEQYF.

The gene calls are TRBV13 and TRBJ2-5; no reliable D call. The CDR3 has 12 residues. Per the germline V gene, CDR1 is PRHDT and CDR2 is FYEKMQ (reference sequence). Trimming took 6 bases from V and 1 from J, leaving 6 bases between them. The CDR3 is CASSQSQETQYF. The CDR3 DNA follows: TGTGCCAGCAGTCAATCCCAAGAGACCCAGTACTTC.

The chain is built from TRBV7-2 and TRBJ1-1; 8 bases match TRBD1. Germline V gene lookup returns CDR1 SGHTA and CDR2 FQGNSA. Unmatched junction bases numbered 7, after V lost 0 bases and J lost 4 bases. The CDR3 contains 16 residues. The CDR3 DNA follows: TGTGCCAGCAGCTTAGCCCCTGACAGGGGAGGCACTGAAGCTTTCTTT. Its translation is CASSLAPDRGGTEAFF. The full variable domain, with the rest looked up from reference TRBV7-2 and TRBJ1-1, is GAGVSQSPSNKVTEKGKDVELRCDPISGHTALYWYRQSLGQGLEFLIYFQGNSAPDKSGLPSDRFSAERTGGSVSTLTIQRTQQEDSAVYLCASSLAPDRGGTEAFFGQGTRLTVV.

In this sample, this clone turned up a few times. The chain links TRBV5-1 to TRBJ2-1, with TRBD1 identical over 9 bases. The CDR3 length is 16 residues. CDR1 SGHRS and CDR2 YFSETQ come from the germline V gene. J gave up 9 bases and V 0 bases, and 10 bases lay outside the gene matches. CDR3 region: CASSLGPQGAEGEQFF. The CDR3 bases are TGCGCCAGCAGCTTGGGCCCACAGGGGGCAGAAGGTGAGCAGTTCTTC. Variable domain in full (rest from reference TRBV5-1 and TRBJ2-1): KAGVTQTPRYLIKTRGQQVTLSCSPISGHRSVSWYQQTPGQGLQFLFEYFSETQRNKGNFPGRFSGRQFSNSRSEMNVSTLELGDSALYLCASSLGPQGAEGEQFFGPGTRLTVL.

This clone has more than one count but fewer than ten. The V and J genes are TRBV7-9 and TRBJ2-2, with D maybe TRBD1 (6 bases). This CDR3 region has 14 residues. V gave up 2 bases and J gave up 7 bases, with 11 bases separating them. From germline, CDR1 is SEHNR and CDR2 FQNEAQ (reference sequence). CDR3 DNA sequence: TGTGCCAGCAGCTTAAGGAGAGGGGGCGGGGAGCTGTTTTTT. This sequence encodes CASSLRRGGGELFF.

CDR3 in amino acids: CASSPEGSSFGQPQHF. CDR3 nucleotide sequence: TGCGCCAGCAGCCCGGAGGGCAGTTCCTTCGGTCAGCCCCAGCATTTT. The chain couples TRBV4-1 to TRBJ1-5; no reliable D call. Germline-derived CDR1 and CDR2 are MGHRA and YSYEKL. The V end was cut by 4 bases, the J end by 6 bases, with 19 bases between. CDR3 length: 16 amino acids.

The V call is TRBV10-3, the J call TRBJ1-1, with 8 bases that match TRBD1. This CDR3 region has 15 residues. Trimming removed 6 bases from V and 4 bases from J; junction bases left unmatched: 10. Germline CDR1 and CDR2: ENHRY and SYGVKD. The CDR3 DNA follows: TGTGCCATCAGACCCGACAGGGGAAGGGGCACTGAAGCTTTCTTT. It codes for CAIRPDRGRGTEAFF.

This chain joins TRBV6-1 and TRBJ2-7; tentatively, D is TRBD1 (6 bases). Germline V gene sequence: CDR1 MNHNS, CDR2 SASEGT. The CDR3 extends over 14 amino acids. Trimming cost V 6 bases and J 5 bases, with 17 bases left between them. The DNA for the CDR3 is TGTGCCAGCAGAACAGGGACCCGAACCCACGAGCAGTACTTC. Encoded protein: CASRTGTRTHEQYF.

This clone was seen a few times. The gene calls are TRBV5-1 and TRBJ2-7; tentative D call: TRBD2 (7 bases). Germline V gives CDR1 SGHRS, CDR2 YFSETQ. Trimming stripped 0 bases from V and 4 bases from J, with 11 bases between. The CDR3 loop spans 14 amino acids. The CDR3 protein is CASSLGGGGYEQYF. CDR3 DNA sequence: TGCGCCAGCAGCTTGGGGGGAGGGGGATACGAGCAGTACTTC.

The sample holds one count of this clone. The V and J genes are TRBV18 and TRBJ2-5, with unresolved D. The germline V and J ends were trimmed by 7 bases and 0 bases, with 6 bases remaining between them. This CDR3 is built from 12 residues. Germline V gene data show CDR1 as KGHSH and CDR2 as LQKENI. CDR3 in DNA: TGTGCCAGCTTCCGGGACCAAGAGACCCAGTACTTC. Translating gives CASFRDQETQYF. Filled out from reference TRBV18 and TRBJ2-5, the complete variable domain reads NAGVMQNPRHLVRRRGQEARLRCSPMKGHSHVYWYRQLPEEGLKFMVYLQKENIIDESGMPKERFSAEFPKEGPSILRIQQVVRGDSAAYFCASFRDQETQYFGPGTRLLVL.

The J gene is TRBJ2-6, the V gene TRBV15; perhaps TRBD2 as D (5 bases). V dropped 4 bases and J dropped 0 bases, with 10 bases sitting between them. Germline lookup yields CDR1 LNHNV and CDR2 YYDKDF (reference sequence). The CDR3 runs 16 residues. CDR3: CATSTPRGSGANVLTF. The CDR3 nucleotides read TGTGCCACCAGCACCCCCCGGGGCTCTGGGGCCAACGTCCTGACTTTC.

The rearrangement joins TRBV4-1 to TRBJ2-5, with a tentative D call TRBD2 (6 bases). The CDR3 runs 17 residues. The V and J ends lost 1 base and 5 bases respectively, with 20 bases between them. Germline values: CDR1 MGHRA, CDR2 YSYEKL. CDR3 region: CASSQVPAGTPRETQYF. As DNA, the CDR3 is TGCGCCAGCAGCCAAGTCCCAGCCGGGACTCCAAGGGAGACCCAGTACTTC.

CDR3 in amino acids: CASSESKEPGTEAFF. CDR3 in DNA: TGCGCCAGCAGTGAGTCTAAGGAACCGGGAACTGAAGCTTTCTTT. The chain carries TRBV10-1 and TRBJ1-1; no clear D gene. Per germline, CDR1 WNHNN and CDR2 SYGVQD (reference sequence). The V and J ends lost 0 bases and 5 bases respectively, with 13 bases between them. The CDR3 is made up of 15 amino acids.

This clone was seen a single time. The chain has TRBV29-1 and TRBJ1-5; 7 bases agree with TRBD1. Trimming removed 0 bases from V and 9 bases from J; junction bases left unmatched: 5. Germline CDR1 reads SQVTM; CDR2 reads ANQGSEA. The CDR3 is 13 amino acids. In DNA, the CDR3 is TGCAGCGTTGAAGAGACAGGGTTTGGGCCCCAGCATTTT. Protein product: CSVEETGFGPQHF.

Written as DNA, the CDR3 is TGCAGCGGCCTGACAGTACCCCCTGAAGCTTTCTTT. This gives the protein CSGLTVPPEAFF. The V and J genes are TRBV29-1 and TRBJ1-1; D may be TRBD1 (5 bases). Germline values: CDR1 SQVTM, CDR2 ANQGSEA. The CDR3 has 12 residues. Trimming cost V 7 bases and J 6 bases, with 15 bases left between them.